This T cell receptor beta chain was sequenced for a study of beta chain features in type 1 diabetes listed by TCRdb under 2018. As for the study more broadly: Patients and healthy donors did not differ in mean age, gender distribution, total cell number or subset yield. Across all samples, about 110 million sorted cells were examined, and cell number per subset correlated strongly with RNA yield. In the study, TCRB repertoires of sorted circulating CD4+ T cell subsets from recently diagnosed type 1 diabetes patients were compared with those of matched healthy donors. Regulatory and stem cell-like memory subsets were obtained from only 8 patients and about eight healthy donors, while naive and central memory subsets were obtained from all 30 or so donors.

The paper's findings and limits, for the study overall: At VDJ recombination sites, patients with type 1 diabetes made fewer insertions and deleted more nucleotides, a pattern implying thymic rearrangement abnormalities. Because cDNA rather than genomic DNA was sequenced, highly expressing activated cells could have been over-represented, although no difference in activation and CD3 levels was found between groups. Naive, central memory and regulatory TCRB repertoires appeared to be more similar among patients than among healthy donors. HLA sub-analyses involved small numbers of individuals, so any influence of HLA type on TCRB rearrangement remained unresolved. Type 1 diabetes patients showed a moderate but significant shortening of TCRB CDR3 length in all four CD4+ subsets. Shorter templates might be favored by PCR, yet because patient and control samples were amplified and corrected together, any such skew would affect both groups equally.

From each donor, a single peripheral blood sample of 100 to 150 mL on average was drawn into heparinised tubes. Naive, central memory, regulatory and stem cell-like memory CD4+ T cells were sorted on a BD FACSAria II using a panel including CD45RO, CCR7, CD25, CD127, CD95 and CD27. Purity was above 95% for every sorted population. PBMCs were isolated immediately by Lymphoprep density gradient centrifugation and stained directly without culture. So that batch effects would be minimized, each experiment stained and sorted samples in pairs, pairing one healthy donor with one patient. The High Capacity cDNA Reverse Transcription Kit was used to reverse transcribe all of the isolated RNA, meaning that expressed TCRB transcripts were what got sequenced. Naive, central memory and regulatory T cell samples underwent deep immunoSEQ sequencing, averaging about 3.5 million total reads per sample. Sorted cells were lysed in RLT buffer, and RNA was extracted using DNase-treated RNeasy Micro or Mini kits according to cell number. Each cell subset was processed separately to prevent cross-contamination, with patient and healthy donor samples processed together. The immunoSEQ multiplex PCR was used to amplify TCRB sequences from cDNA, generating 87-bp fragments that spanned the CDR3 region. Sequencing of the amplicons was performed on the Illumina HiSeq platform. The source study handled its data this way. Synthetic template baselines were used to correct PCR bias computationally, reads within Hamming distance 2 were collapsed, and singletons that could not be merged were discarded. Reads were aligned against IMGT to assign V, D and J genes, CDR3 length and insertions or deletions at six rearrangement sites. Within each subset, clonotype counts were normalized to the number of sorted cells before true diversity and Gini coefficients were calculated with the tcR R package. Repertoire sharing was quantified using the overlap coefficient calculated on TCRB nucleotide sequences. Out-of-frame TCRB sequences from naive cells were analyzed to stand in for the pre-selection repertoire. The table was pulled from immuneACCESS by TCRdb, which kept in-frame rearrangements only. Such tables lose some clones; where checked, under half of the loss comes from unresolved V genes, and the rest has no known cause. V, J and clone size are those of that table, while D and trimming were read from the DNA. Within this sample are around 260,000 clones, with around 21% of them counted one time only. Together, the top ten hold roughly 0.028% of the sample.

Concerning this clone itself: Its specific antigen is unknown. It has no much larger one-base neighbor in the sample; base qualities were not kept.

CDR1 and CDR2, per the germline V gene, are MDHEN and SYDVKM. CDR3 length: 13 amino acids, cysteine to phenylalanine. Of the read, only the CDR3 DNA is kept; its 39 bases are in frame from base 1. V loses 2 bases of germline sequence and J loses 3 bases, and the interval between the two ends is 8 bases. This receptor was obtained from a woman between 40 and 55 years old with type 1 diabetes. Here the chain combines TRBV28 and TRBJ2-7; the D gene cannot be resolved reliably. The sequenced sample was naive CD4+ T cells from blood. The sample's cell subset or site label is to be understood as: true naive CD4+ T cells. The CDR3 reads CASSLLALYEQYF. The DNA reads TGTGCCAGCAGTTTACTGGCTCTCTACGAGCAGTACTTC.